These T cell receptor beta chains were read from a single sample in a study of cytomegalovirus exposure and HLA in healthy donors. TCRdb's copy holds only in-frame clones and misses some; the assay was immunoSEQ multiplex PCR. The sample comprises around 170,000 clones, more than 70% of which are singletons, and approximately 1.5% rests with the top ten. Sample: PBMCs. The receptors originated from a girl aged 5 to 17 in good health and CMV-seronegative. CDR3s include the opening cysteine and the closing phenylalanine or tryptophan. D genes are given only for firm matches. Clone size is stated in some rows and not others, as once, few, many or a class when expanded.

>NA|TRBJ1-5|TRBV6-6|NA
TGTGCCAAGAACAGGGATAGCAATCAGCCCCAGCATTTT
CAKNRDSNQPQHF
>NA|TRBJ2-1|TRBV2|TRBD2
TGTGCCAGCAGTGAACCGGTTAGCGGGGGAAATCACAATGAGCAGTTCTTC
CASSEPVSGGNHNEQFF
>NA|TRBJ2-1|TRBV6-5|NA
TGTGCCAGCAGGCCTAACAGGGATATCTACAATGAGCAGTTCTTC
CASRPNRDIYNEQFF
>NA|TRBJ2-7|TRBV19|NA
TGTGCCAGTAGTATAATGGGGAGTCACGAGCAGTACTTC
CASSIMGSHEQYF
>NA|TRBJ1-5|TRBV19|NA
TGTGCCAGTAGTATTCCCCCGGCGGGCAATCAGCCCCAGCATTTT
CASSIPPAGNQPQHF
>few|TRBJ1-1|TRBV6-5|NA
TGTGCCGGACGCCCGACGGGATTGAACACTGAAGCTTTCTTT
CAGRPTGLNTEAFF
>NA|TRBJ2-1|TRBV5-4|TRBD1
TGTGCCAGCAGCCTGCCGGGACAGGGGAACAATGAGCAGTTCTTC
CASSLPGQGNNEQFF
>NA|TRBJ2-7|TRBV7-6|NA
TGTGCCAGCAGCTTAGGAGAGCGGGCCTACGAGCAGTACTTC
CASSLGERAYEQYF
>NA|TRBJ1-2|TRBV7-8|NA
TGTGCCAGCAGCTCGGCCGATTCCGGAGAGTATGGCTACACCTTC
CASSSADSGEYGYTF
>NA|TRBJ1-5|TRBV6-1|NA
TGTGCCAGCAGTGACCCCCCGAGGGAGCCCCAGCATTTT
CASSDPPREPQHF
>NA|TRBJ1-2|TRBV29-1|NA
TGCAGCGTTGAACCGCAAACGCGGGGCTACACCTTC
CSVEPQTRGYTF
>NA|TRBJ2-7|TRBV4-2|TRBD2
TGTGCCAGCTCCCCGGGGACTAGCGGGGGTTCTGGCTACGAGCAGTACTTC
CASSPGTSGGSGYEQYF
>NA|TRBJ1-4|TRBV14|NA
TGTGCCAGCAGCCATAACAACGAAAAACTGTTTTTT
CASSHNNEKLFF
>NA|TRBJ2-3|TRBV4-1|NA
TGCGCCAGCAGCCACTTTTACACAGATACGCAGTATTTT
CASSHFYTDTQYF
>NA|TRBJ1-6|TRBV6-1|NA
TGTGCCAGCAGTCGGACAGATGCTTCACCCCTCCACTTT
CASSRTDASPLHF
>NA|TRBJ2-5|TRBV5-4|TRBD2
TGTGCCAGCAGCGAGGTCCTTGGTAGCGGGGTGGAGACCCAGTACTTC
CASSEVLGSGVETQYF
>NA|TRBJ1-3|TRBV5-8|NA
TGTGCCAGCAGCCCTGACAATCGCCCTGGAAACACCATATATTTT
CASSPDNRPGNTIYF
>NA|TRBJ1-5|TRBV7-2|NA
TGTGCCAGCAGCTTACCCTGGGGGGGCAATCAGCCCCAGCATTTT
CASSLPWGGNQPQHF
>NA|TRBJ1-1|TRBV5-1|NA
TGCGCCAGCAGCCCCCTAGGCTACACTGAAGCTTTCTTT
CASSPLGYTEAFF
>NA|TRBJ2-7|TRBV9|NA
TGTGCCAGCACCCCATGGGAGAGCTCCTACGAGCAGTACTTC
CASTPWESSYEQYF
>few|TRBJ1-4|TRBV4-2|NA
TGTGCCAGCAGCCAAGAGGCCCTAGCGGTTGCGGAAAAACTGTTTTTT
CASSQEALAVAEKLFF
>NA|TRBJ1-1|TRBV6-6|NA
TGTGCCAGCATTCGCCCAGGGAACACTGAAGCTTTCTTT
CASIRPGNTEAFF
>NA|TRBJ2-7|TRBV6-1|NA
TGTGCCAGCAAAAAGAGGATAGCCTACGAGCAGTACTTC
CASKKRIAYEQYF